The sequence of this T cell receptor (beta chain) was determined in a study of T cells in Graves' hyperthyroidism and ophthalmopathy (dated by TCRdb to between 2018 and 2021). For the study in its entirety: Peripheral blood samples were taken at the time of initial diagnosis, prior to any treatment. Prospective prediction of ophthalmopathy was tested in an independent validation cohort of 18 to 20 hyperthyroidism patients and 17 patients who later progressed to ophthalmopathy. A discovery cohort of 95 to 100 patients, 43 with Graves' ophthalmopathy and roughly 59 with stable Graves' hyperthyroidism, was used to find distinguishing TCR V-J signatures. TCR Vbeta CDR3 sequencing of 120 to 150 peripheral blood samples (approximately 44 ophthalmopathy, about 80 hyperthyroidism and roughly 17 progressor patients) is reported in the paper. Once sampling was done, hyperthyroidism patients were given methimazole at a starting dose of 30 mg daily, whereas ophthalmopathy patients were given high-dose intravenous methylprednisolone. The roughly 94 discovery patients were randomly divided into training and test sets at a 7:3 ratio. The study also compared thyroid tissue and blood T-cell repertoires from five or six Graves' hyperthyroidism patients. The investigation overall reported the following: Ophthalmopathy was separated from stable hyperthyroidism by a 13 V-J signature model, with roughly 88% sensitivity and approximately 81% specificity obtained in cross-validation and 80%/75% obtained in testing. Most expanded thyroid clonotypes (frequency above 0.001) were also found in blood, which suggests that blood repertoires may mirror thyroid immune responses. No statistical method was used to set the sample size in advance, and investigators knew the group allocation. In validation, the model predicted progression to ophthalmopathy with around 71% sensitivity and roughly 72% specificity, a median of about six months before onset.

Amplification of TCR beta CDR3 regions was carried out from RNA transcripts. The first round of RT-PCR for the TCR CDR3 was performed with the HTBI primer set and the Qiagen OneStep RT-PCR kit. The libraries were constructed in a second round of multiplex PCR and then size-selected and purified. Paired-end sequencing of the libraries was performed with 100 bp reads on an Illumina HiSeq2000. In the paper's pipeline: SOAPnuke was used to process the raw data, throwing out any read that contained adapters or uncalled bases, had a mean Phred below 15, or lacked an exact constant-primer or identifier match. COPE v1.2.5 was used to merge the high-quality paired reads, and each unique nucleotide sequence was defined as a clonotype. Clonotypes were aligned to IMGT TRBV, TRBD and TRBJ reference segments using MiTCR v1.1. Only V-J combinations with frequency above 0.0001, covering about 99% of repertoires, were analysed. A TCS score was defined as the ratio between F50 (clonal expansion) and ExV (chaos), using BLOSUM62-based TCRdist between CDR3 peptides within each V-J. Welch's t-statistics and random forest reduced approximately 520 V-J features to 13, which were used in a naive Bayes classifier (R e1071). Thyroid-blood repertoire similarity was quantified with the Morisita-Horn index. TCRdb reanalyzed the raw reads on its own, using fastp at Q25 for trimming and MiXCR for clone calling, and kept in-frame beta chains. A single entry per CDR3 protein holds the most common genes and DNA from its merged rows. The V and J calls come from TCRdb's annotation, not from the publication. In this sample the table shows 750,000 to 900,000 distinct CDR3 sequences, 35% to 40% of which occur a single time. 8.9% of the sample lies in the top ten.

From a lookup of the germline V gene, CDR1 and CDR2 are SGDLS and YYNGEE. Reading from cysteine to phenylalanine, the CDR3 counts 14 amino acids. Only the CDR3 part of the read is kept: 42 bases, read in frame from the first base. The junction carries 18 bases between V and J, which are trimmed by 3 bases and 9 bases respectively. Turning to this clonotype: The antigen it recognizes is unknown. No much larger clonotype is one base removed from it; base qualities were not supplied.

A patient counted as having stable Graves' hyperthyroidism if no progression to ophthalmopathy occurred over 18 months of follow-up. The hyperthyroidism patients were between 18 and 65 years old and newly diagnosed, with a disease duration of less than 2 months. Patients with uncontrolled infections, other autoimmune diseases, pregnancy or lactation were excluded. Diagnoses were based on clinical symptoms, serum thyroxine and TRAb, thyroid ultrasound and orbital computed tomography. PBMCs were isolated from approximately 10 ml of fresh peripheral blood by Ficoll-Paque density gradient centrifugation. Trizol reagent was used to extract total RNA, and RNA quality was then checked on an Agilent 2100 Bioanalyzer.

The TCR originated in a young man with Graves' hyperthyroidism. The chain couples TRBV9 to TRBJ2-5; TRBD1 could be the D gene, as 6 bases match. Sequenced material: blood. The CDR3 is CASSEGDNNQPQYF. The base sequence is TGTGCCAGCAGCGAGGGGGACAATAATCAGCCCCAGTACTTC. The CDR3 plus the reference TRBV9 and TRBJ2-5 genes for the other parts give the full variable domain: DSGVTQTPKHLITATGQRVTLRCSPRSGDLSVYWYQQSLDQGLQFLIQYYNGEERAKGNILERFSAQQFPDLHSELNLSSLELGDSALYFCASSEGDNNQPQYFGPGTRLLVL.